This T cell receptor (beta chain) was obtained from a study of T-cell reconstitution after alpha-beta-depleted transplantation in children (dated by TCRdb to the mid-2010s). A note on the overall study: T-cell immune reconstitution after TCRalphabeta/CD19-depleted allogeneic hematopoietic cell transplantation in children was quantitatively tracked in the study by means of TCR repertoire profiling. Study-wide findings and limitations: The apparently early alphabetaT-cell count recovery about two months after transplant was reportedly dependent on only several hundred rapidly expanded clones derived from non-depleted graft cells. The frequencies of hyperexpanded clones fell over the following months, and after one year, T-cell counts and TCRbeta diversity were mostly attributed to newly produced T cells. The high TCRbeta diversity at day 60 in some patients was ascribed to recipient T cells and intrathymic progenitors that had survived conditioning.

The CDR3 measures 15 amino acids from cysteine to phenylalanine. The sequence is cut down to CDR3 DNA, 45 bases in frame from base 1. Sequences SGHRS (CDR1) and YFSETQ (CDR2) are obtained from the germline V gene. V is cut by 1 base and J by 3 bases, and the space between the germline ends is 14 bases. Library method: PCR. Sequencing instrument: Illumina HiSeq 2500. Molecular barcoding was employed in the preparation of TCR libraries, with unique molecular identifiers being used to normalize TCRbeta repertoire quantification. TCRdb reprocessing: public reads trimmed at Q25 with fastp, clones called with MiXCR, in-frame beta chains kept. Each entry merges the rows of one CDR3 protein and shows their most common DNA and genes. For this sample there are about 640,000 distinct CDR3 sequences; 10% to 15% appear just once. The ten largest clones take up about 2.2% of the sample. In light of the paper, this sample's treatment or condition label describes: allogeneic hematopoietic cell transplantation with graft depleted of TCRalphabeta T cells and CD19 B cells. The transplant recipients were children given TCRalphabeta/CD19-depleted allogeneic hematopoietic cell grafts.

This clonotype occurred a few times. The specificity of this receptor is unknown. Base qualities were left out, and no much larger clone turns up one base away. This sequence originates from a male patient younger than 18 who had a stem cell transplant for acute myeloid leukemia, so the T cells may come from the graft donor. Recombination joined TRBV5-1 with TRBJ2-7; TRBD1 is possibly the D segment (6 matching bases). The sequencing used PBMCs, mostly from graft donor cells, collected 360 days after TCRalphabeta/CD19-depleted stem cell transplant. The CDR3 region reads CASSLRVGAYYEQYF. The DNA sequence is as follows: TGCGCCAGCAGCTTGAGGGTGGGGGCCTACTACGAGCAGTACTTC.